This T cell receptor (beta chain) was recorded in a study of blood T cell repertoires in COVID-19. About the research overall: COVID-19 samples, acute and convalescent, were from the United States, Italy and Spain.

Original methodology: Estimated nucleated cell counts came from reference gene primer amplification. Only in-frame clones appear in the TCRdb table, and some are missing; sequencing was by immunoSEQ multiplex PCR. V, J and clone size derive from that table, while D and trimming were established from the DNA sequence. This sample has 180,000 or so clones, with approximately 80% found just once. The sample holds one count of this clone. V was pared by 1 base and J by 7 bases, with 13 bases of the junction left unmatched. Germline CDR1 and CDR2: SGHTA and FQGNSA. This CDR3 is built from 17 residues. The J gene is TRBJ2-1, the V gene TRBV7-2, with 7 positions matching TRBD2. Sequencing used peripheral blood. The TCR sequence derives from a woman aged 50 to 60 with active or convalescent COVID-19. The CDR3 nucleotides are TGTGCCAGCAGCTTAGTCGTGTCTAGCGGCTCGGGGAATGAGCAGTTCTTC. This translates into CASSLVVSSGSGNEQFF.